The 24 T cell receptor beta chains below were found in one sample sequenced in a study of blood T cells in healthy people across ages. PCR was performed a second time for roughly 6 to 12 cycles using a sample-barcoded 5' primer and a J-beta primer mix. TCRdb ran MiXCR on the 5' RACE reads and lists one entry per CDR3 protein. Of over 500,000 distinct CDR3 sequences in the sample, 40% to 65% were seen once. Sequenced: blood. Receptor source: a woman older than 75 in good health.

This clonotype occurred many times. The chain combines TRBV28 with TRBJ2-6; 7 bases map to TRBD2. Germline loops: CDR1 MDHEN, CDR2 SYDVKM. The CDR3 totals 16 residues. After removal of 4 bases from V and 2 bases from J, the junction contained 5 bases not matched to a gene. This chain's CDR3 is CASSSAGRAGANVLTF. CDR3 DNA: TGTGCCAGCAGTTCTGCAGGGAGGGCTGGGGCCAACGTCCTGACTTTC.

About this clonotype: A read error is possible here, since a much larger clone lies one base away. The chain links TRBV4-2 to TRBJ2-7; no firm D call. The CDR3 contains 13 residues. Germline values: CDR1 LGHNA, CDR2 YNFKEQ. V lost 8 bases to trimming and J lost 1 base, with 12 bases between them. In nucleotides, the CDR3 is TGTGCCAGCCCCGACGGACCTTCCTACGAGCAGTACTTC. Its protein product is CASPDGPSYEQYF.

In its sample, this clonotype was seen a few times. The chain combines TRBV2 with TRBJ1-6, with TRBD1 as a possible D gene (6 bases). The CDR3 has 15 amino acids. CDR1 and CDR2 (germline): SNHLY, FYNNEI. V shed 8 bases and J shed 0 bases, with 11 bases lying between them. The CDR3 here is CASRGQSSYNSPLHF. CDR3 coding DNA: TGTGCCAGCCGAGGACAGAGCTCCTATAATTCACCCCTCCACTTT.

The gene calls are TRBV6-5 and TRBJ2-4; 9 bases line up with TRBD1. There are 13 residues in the CDR3. Losses at the gene ends were 7 bases for V and 3 bases for J; bases not matched to a gene: 1. In germline, CDR1 is MNHEY, CDR2 SVGAGI. The CDR3 is CASKDRGKNIQYF. The CDR3 DNA follows: TGTGCCAGCAAGGACAGGGGCAAAAACATTCAGTACTTC.

This clonotype appeared once. A read error is the likely source, as a far larger clone sits one nucleotide away. The chain is built from TRBV20-1 and TRBJ2-5, with D possibly TRBD1 on 5 matching bases. The CDR3 spans 14 residues. In germline, CDR1 is DFQATT, CDR2 SNEGSKA (reference sequence). DNA of the CDR3: TGCGGTGCTAGAGATCGTAGGGGCCAAGAGACCCAGTACTTC. This sequence encodes CGARDRRGQETQYF.

This chain links TRBV7-6 with TRBJ1-2; D possibly corresponds to TRBD1 (5 bases). Germline CDR1 SGHVS, CDR2 FNYEAQ. The CDR3 has 14 residues. V lost 4 bases to trimming and J lost 4 bases, with 13 bases between them. CDR3 sequence (DNA): TGTGCCAGCAGCTCGTCCGGGACGGTCTATGGCTACACCTTC. Protein sequence: CASSSSGTVYGYTF.

There are a few counts of this clonotype. The chain joins TRBV29-1 to TRBJ2-2; TRBD1 aligns across 8 bases. With V trimmed by 7 bases and J by 4 bases, 8 bases remained unmatched. This CDR3 comprises 14 residues. Per germline, CDR1 SQVTM and CDR2 ANQGSEA. Here the CDR3 DNA reads TGCAGCGGATCAAGACAGGGGCGCACCGGGGAGCTGTTTTTT. Residues: CSGSRQGRTGELFF.

Many counts were recorded for this clonotype. The chain is built from TRBV6-2 or TRBV6-3 and TRBJ1-2, with 8 bases aligning to TRBD1. CDR1 MNHEY and CDR2 SVGEGT come from the germline V gene. V lost 6 bases to trimming and J lost 2 bases; unmatched junction nucleotides: 11. The CDR3 has 16 residues. CDR3 in amino acids: CASSYGPQGANYGYTF. CDR3 bases: TGTGCCAGCAGCTACGGACCCCAGGGGGCCAACTATGGCTACACCTTC.

This clonotype was picked up many times. V and J are TRBV7-8 and TRBJ2-7; a weak D match, TRBD1 (5 bases). V lost 4 bases to trimming and J lost 7 bases, with 11 bases between them. Germline V gives CDR1 SGHVS, CDR2 FQNEAQ. The CDR3 totals 12 residues. CDR3 sequence (DNA): TGTGCCAGCAGCTCAACAGGACATGAGCAGTACTTC. Amino acid sequence: CASSSTGHEQYF.

This clonotype was seen a single time. One base away lies a much larger clone, so this may be a sequencing read error. V usage is TRBV7-2 and J usage is TRBJ1-2, with D unclear. The V gene lost 5 bases and the J gene lost 4 bases, with 17 bases spanning the gap. The CDR3 runs 15 residues. The V gene's germline CDR1 is SGHTA and CDR2 FQGNSA. The chain's CDR3 is CASSRLRSKIYGYTF. The CDR3 DNA sequence: TGTGCCAGCAGCCGCTTAAGGAGTAAAATCTATGGCTACACCTTC.

This clonotype was counted between two and nine times. This rearrangement joins TRBV20-1 to TRBJ2-3, with unresolved D. This CDR3 is built from 15 residues. Germline V gives CDR1 DFQATT, CDR2 SNEGSKA (reference sequence). With 0 bases removed from V and 1 base from J, the gap between germline ends came to 11 bases. CDR3: CSARDFIRGTDTQYF. As DNA, the CDR3 is TGCAGTGCTAGAGATTTTATCCGGGGCACAGATACGCAGTATTTT.

This clonotype appeared many times. The V call is TRBV4-1, the J call TRBJ2-7, with D possibly TRBD2 on 8 matching bases. The CDR3 extends over 17 amino acids. CDR1 is MGHRA, CDR2 YSYEKL, per germline. V lost 4 bases, J lost 5 bases, and 24 bases lay in between. The CDR3 DNA follows: TGCGCCAGCAGCCCCTTAGGGGGCGGGAGGAAGGGTAACGAGCAGTACTTC. Translating it yields CASSPLGGGRKGNEQYF.

This clonotype was seen repeatedly, ten times or more. V usage is TRBV6-1 and J usage is TRBJ1-1; D perhaps matches TRBD1 (6 bases). Trimming stripped 6 bases from V and 0 bases from J, with 11 bases between. CDR1 and CDR2 from the germline V gene are MNHNS and SASEGT. The CDR3 runs 14 residues. The CDR3 sequence is CASSVGQMNTEAFF. DNA for the CDR3: TGTGCCAGCAGCGTTGGACAGATGAACACTGAAGCTTTCTTT.

As to this clonotype: A read error may explain this, as a much larger clone is one base away. This chain links TRBV12-3 or TRBV12-4 with TRBJ2-1; D is uncertain. The CDR3 has 14 amino acids. Trimming removed 9 bases from V and 5 bases from J, with 17 bases in between. The CDR3 loop is CASLPRLMHNEQFF. For the CDR3, the DNA is TGTGCCAGTCTACCTAGACTTATGCACAATGAGCAGTTCTTC.

The chain has TRBV12-3 or TRBV12-4 and TRBJ2-7; 7 bases line up with TRBD1. The V gene end was trimmed by 6 bases and the J gene end by 6 bases; junction bases not matched to a gene: 8. This CDR3 is 13 amino acids long. Here the CDR3 DNA reads TGTGCCAGCAGGGGACAGCTTCTTGGCGAGCAGTACTTC. Its translation is CASRGQLLGEQYF.

On this clonotype itself: A read error is possible here, since a much larger clone lies one base away. The chain is built from TRBV9 and TRBJ2-5; 9 bases are shared with TRBD2. The assigned J gene may be wrong: the sequence end matches TRBJ2-1 better. The CDR3 loop spans 14 amino acids. The germline CDR1 and CDR2 sequences are SGDLS and YYNGEE. CDR3: CASSSGSSEETQFF. The CDR3 nucleotides are TGTGCCAGCAGTAGCGGGAGTTCGGAGGAGACCCAGTTCTTC.

This clonotype was seen a single time. A much more abundant neighbour one base away suggests this may be a read error. This chain connects TRBV5-1 to TRBJ2-1, with 9 bases identical to TRBD1. CDR1 SGHRS and CDR2 YFSETQ come from the germline V gene. Trimming took 6 bases from V and 8 from J; bases not matched to a gene: 12. This CDR3 comprises 15 residues. CDR3 residues: CASTQPGQGYDEQFF. The CDR3 DNA reads as TGCGCCAGCACCCAGCCGGGACAGGGATACGATGAGCAGTTCTTC.

The chain has TRBV7-9 and TRBJ1-4; 7 nucleotides line up with TRBD1. Germline values: CDR1 SEHNR, CDR2 FQNEAQ (reference sequence). The CDR3 has 15 amino acids. The V and J ends lost 4 bases and 11 bases, in that order; junction bases with no gene match: 13. CDR3 sequence: CASSSPTLRGDKLFF. DNA for the CDR3: TGTGCCAGCAGCTCTCCCACACTCAGGGGGGACAAACTGTTTTTT. The entire variable domain, with the rest obtained from reference TRBV7-9 and TRBJ1-4, is as follows: DTGVSQNPRHKITKRGQNVTFRCDPISEHNRLYWYRQTLGQGPEFLTYFQNEAQLEKSRLLSDRFSAERPKGSFSTLEIQRTEQGDSAMYLCASSSPTLRGDKLFFGSGTQLSVL.

Points on this clonotype: This may stem from a read error, because a much larger clone lies one nucleotide away. V gene TRBV28 combines with J gene TRBJ1-1, with no clear D. The germline V gene has CDR1 MDHEN and CDR2 SYDVKM. The CDR3 has 12 amino acids. V lost 5 bases and J lost 1, with 5 bases in between. The CDR3 reads CASSHGNTEAFF. The DNA for the CDR3 is TGTGCCAGCAGTCACGGGAACACTGAAGCTTTCTTT.

Many counts were recorded for this clonotype. The V and J genes are TRBV29-1 and TRBJ2-1; tentative D call: TRBD2 (6 bases). Germline V gene data show CDR1 as SQVTM and CDR2 as ANQGSEA. The CDR3 length is 15 residues. The V and J ends lost 0 bases and 8 bases respectively, with 17 bases between them. Here the CDR3 reads CSVEDLVLARDEQFF. CDR3 DNA: TGCAGCGTTGAAGATCTGGTGCTAGCGAGGGATGAGCAGTTCTTC.

This clonotype occurred once. The chain joins TRBV12-3 or TRBV12-4 to TRBJ1-3; D ambiguous. The CDR3 spans 14 residues. The V gene lost 5 bases and the J gene lost 4 bases, with 12 bases spanning the gap. The CDR3 protein is CASSKQTGGNTIYF. DNA for the CDR3: TGTGCCAGCAGTAAACAGACGGGAGGAAACACCATATATTTT.

The sample holds one count of this clonotype. Germline is not matched at one junction end, which may reflect a read error. The V gene is TRBV5-1, the J gene TRBJ2-1; 9 nucleotides align to TRBD1. CDR3 length equals 16 residues. Germline V CDR1 and CDR2: SGHRS, YFSETQ. The CDR3: CASSFTGTGIYNGQFF. The CDR3 DNA is TGCGCCAGCAGCTTCACCGGGACAGGGATCTACAATGGGCAGTTCTTC.

About this clonotype: One base away lies a much larger clone, so this may be a sequencing read error. The chain uses TRBV27 and TRBJ2-3, with no clear D. The germline V gene encodes CDR1 MNHEY and CDR2 SMNVEV (reference sequence). The CDR3 is made up of 13 amino acids. The V end lost 3 bases, the J end lost 4 bases, and 8 bases lay between the germline ends. This CDR3 reads CASSLVEPDTQYF. In DNA, the CDR3 is TGTGCCAGCAGTTTGGTGGAGCCAGATACGCAGTATTTT.

This clonotype came up many times. Here the CDR3 reads CSARPLAGGSNEQFF. CDR3 DNA: TGCAGTGCTAGACCCCTAGCGGGGGGGAGCAATGAGCAGTTCTTC. V gene TRBV20-1 combines with J gene TRBJ2-1; 12 bases match TRBD2. From germline, CDR1 is DFQATT and CDR2 SNEGSKA (reference sequence). With V trimmed by 2 bases and J by 6 bases, 5 bases remained unmatched. This CDR3 comprises 15 residues.